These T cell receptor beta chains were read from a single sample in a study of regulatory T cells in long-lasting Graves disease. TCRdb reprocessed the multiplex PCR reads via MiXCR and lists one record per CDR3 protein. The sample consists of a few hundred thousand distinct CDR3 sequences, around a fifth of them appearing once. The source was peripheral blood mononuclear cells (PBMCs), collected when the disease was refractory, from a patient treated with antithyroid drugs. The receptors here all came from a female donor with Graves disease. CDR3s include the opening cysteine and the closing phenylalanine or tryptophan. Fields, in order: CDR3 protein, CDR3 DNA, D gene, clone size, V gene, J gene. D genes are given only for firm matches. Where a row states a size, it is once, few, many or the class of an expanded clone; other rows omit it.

CDR3: CASSQDPGNTIYF; DNA: TGTGCCAGCAGCCAAGATCCCGGAAACACCATATATTTT; D: NA; size: few; V: TRBV4-2; J: TRBJ1-3
CDR3: CSAVEGGPTEAFF; DNA: TGCAGTGCCGTAGAGGGGGGGCCCACTGAAGCTTTCTTT; D: NA; size: NA; V: TRBV20-1; J: TRBJ1-1
CDR3: CASSLEAGTGTTYGYTF; DNA: TGCGCCAGCAGCTTGGAGGCCGGGACAGGGACGACCTATGGCTACACCTTC; D: TRBD1; size: NA; V: TRBV5-1; J: TRBJ1-2
CDR3: CASSDVDLRYGYTF; DNA: TGTGCCAGCAGCGACGTGGACCTGCGGTATGGCTACACCTTC; D: NA; size: few; V: TRBV7-9; J: TRBJ1-2
CDR3: CASSACRDAPEAFF; DNA: TGTGCCAGCAGTGCTTGCCGGGACGCCCCTGAAGCTTTCTTT; D: NA; size: NA; V: TRBV6-4; J: TRBJ1-1
CDR3: CASSYRGQTSIYGYTF; DNA: TGTGCCAGCAGTTACCGGGGACAGACTTCTATCTATGGCTACACCTTC; D: TRBD1; size: many; V: TRBV6-5; J: TRBJ1-2
CDR3: CASSLLRGTGGREQYF; DNA: TGTGCCAGCAGCTTACTACGCGGGACAGGGGGCCGGGAGCAGTACTTC; D: TRBD1; size: NA; V: TRBV7-2; J: TRBJ2-7
CDR3: CASSLRPSSNQPQHF; DNA: TGTGCCAGCAGCTTAAGACCGAGTAGCAATCAGCCCCAGCATTTT; D: NA; size: NA; V: TRBV7-8; J: TRBJ1-5
CDR3: CSARDWTGGGLEQYF; DNA: TGCAGTGCTAGAGATTGGACAGGGGGAGGTCTGGAGCAGTACTTC; D: TRBD1; size: NA; V: TRBV20-1; J: TRBJ2-7
CDR3: CSAKDSYQPQHF; DNA: TGCAGTGCTAAGGACAGCTATCAGCCCCAGCATTTT; D: NA; size: many; V: TRBV20-1; J: TRBJ1-5
CDR3: CASSLGSLTGTGGYTF; DNA: TGTGCCAGCAGCTTGGGATCCTTAACGGGGACGGGTGGCTACACCTTC; D: NA; size: NA; V: TRBV5-4; J: TRBJ1-2
CDR3: CSAASNKGTSKRGSYEQYF; DNA: TGCAGTGCCGCATCAAACAAAGGGACCTCGAAAAGGGGCTCCTACGAGCAGTACTTC; D: NA; size: NA; V: TRBV20-1; J: TRBJ2-7
CDR3: CASRLGDTGNQETQYF; DNA: TGTGCCAGCAGGCTTGGGGACACTGGGAACCAAGAGACCCAGTACTTC; D: NA; size: NA; V: TRBV6-1; J: TRBJ2-5
CDR3: CSARVSGASTDTQYF; DNA: TGCAGTGCTAGAGTAAGCGGTGCTAGCACAGATACGCAGTATTTT; D: NA; size: NA; V: TRBV20-1; J: TRBJ2-3
CDR3: CSVVSTNTEAFF; DNA: TGCAGCGTTGTATCCACGAACACTGAAGCTTTCTTT; D: NA; size: many; V: TRBV29-1; J: TRBJ1-1
CDR3: CASSVAGLAGGYITDTQYF; DNA: TGTGCCAGCAGTGTCGCGGGACTAGCGGGAGGGTACATCACAGATACGCAGTATTTT; D: TRBD2; size: NA; V: TRBV2; J: TRBJ2-3
CDR3: CSVGIPNTGELFF; DNA: TGCAGTGTCGGGATACCGAACACCGGGGAGCTGTTTTTT; D: NA; size: NA; V: TRBV20-1; J: TRBJ2-2
CDR3: CASRLRDKNTEAFF; DNA: TGTGCCAGTCGTCTCCGGGATAAGAACACTGAAGCTTTCTTT; D: NA; size: NA; V: TRBV19; J: TRBJ1-1
CDR3: CASSVEVTEETQYF; DNA: TGTGCCAGCAGCGTAGAGGTAACAGAAGAGACCCAGTACTTC; D: NA; size: many; V: TRBV9; J: TRBJ2-5
CDR3: CSVGGQEGETQYF; DNA: TGCAGCGTTGGCGGACAGGAGGGAGAGACCCAGTACTTC; D: NA; size: many; V: TRBV29-1; J: TRBJ2-5
CDR3: CASSGTSGSFLLYF; DNA: TGTGCCAGCAGTGGGACTAGCGGGTCCTTCCTTTTATACTTC; D: TRBD2; size: NA; V: TRBV6-2/TRBV6-3; J: TRBJ2-4
CDR3: CASSFSNWGYGYTF; DNA: TGTGCCAGCAGTTTTTCGAATTGGGGATATGGCTACACCTTC; D: NA; size: NA; V: TRBV28; J: TRBJ1-2
CDR3: CASSYSKDNTEAFF; DNA: TGTGCCAGCAGTTACTCTAAAGATAACACTGAAGCTTTCTTT; D: NA; size: few; V: TRBV6-5; J: TRBJ1-1
CDR3: CASSTGLAVEQYF; DNA: TGTGCCAGCAGCACCGGGCTAGCGGTCGAGCAGTACTTC; D: TRBD2; size: many; V: TRBV7-2; J: TRBJ2-7
CDR3: CASSQNVFQTGTGETQYF; DNA: TGTGCCAGCAGCCAAAACGTATTCCAGACAGGGACGGGCGAGACCCAGTACTTC; D: TRBD1; size: many; V: TRBV3-1; J: TRBJ2-5
CDR3: CASTGENTGELFF; DNA: TGTGCCAGCACCGGGGAGAACACCGGGGAGCTGTTTTTT; D: NA; size: NA; V: TRBV6-1; J: TRBJ2-2
CDR3: CASSFKGGTHTQYF; DNA: TGTGCCAGCAGCTTTAAGGGCGGGACCCATACGCAGTATTTT; D: NA; size: few; V: TRBV5-6; J: TRBJ2-3
CDR3: CASSDGQGKKLFF; DNA: TGTGCCAGCAGTGATGGACAGGGAAAAAAACTGTTTTTT; D: TRBD1; size: few; V: TRBV6-1; J: TRBJ1-4
CDR3: CASSRPGSRNTIYF; DNA: TGTGCCAGCAGCCGTCCAGGATCTAGAAACACCATATATTTT; D: NA; size: few; V: TRBV14; J: TRBJ1-3
CDR3: CATSRDRSGANVLTF; DNA: TGTGCCACCAGCAGAGATAGGTCTGGGGCCAACGTCCTGACTTTC; D: NA; size: many; V: TRBV15; J: TRBJ2-6
CDR3: CASSPVRGQETQYF; DNA: TGTGCCAGCTCACCAGTAAGGGGCCAAGAGACCCAGTACTTC; D: NA; size: NA; V: TRBV18; J: TRBJ2-5
CDR3: CASSQRGLAGDPHDYNEQFF; DNA: TGCGCCAGCAGCCAAAGGGGACTAGCGGGAGACCCTCACGATTACAATGAGCAGTTCTTC; D: TRBD2; size: many; V: TRBV4-1; J: TRBJ2-1
CDR3: CASRRQGYEQYF; DNA: TGTGCCAGCCGTCGACAGGGCTACGAGCAGTACTTC; D: TRBD1; size: NA; V: TRBV2; J: TRBJ2-7
CDR3: CASIAGHSGNTIYF; DNA: TGTGCCAGCATTGCAGGTCACTCTGGAAACACCATATATTTT; D: NA; size: many; V: TRBV6-2/TRBV6-3; J: TRBJ1-3
CDR3: CAWSPRAYEQYF; DNA: TGTGCCTGGAGCCCCAGAGCCTACGAGCAGTACTTC; D: NA; size: few; V: TRBV30; J: TRBJ2-7
CDR3: CASSLTGGYGHTF; DNA: TGTGCCAGCAGTTTAACCGGGGGCTATGGCCACACCTTC; D: NA; size: NA; V: TRBV27; J: TRBJ1-2
CDR3: CASSLYGLAGGSEQYF; DNA: TGTGCCAGCAGTTTATACGGACTAGCGGGAGGAAGCGAGCAGTACTTC; D: TRBD2; size: NA; V: TRBV28; J: TRBJ2-7
CDR3: CASSSAGTYGYTF; DNA: TGTGCCAGCAGTTCGGCAGGAACCTATGGCTACACCTTC; D: NA; size: once; V: TRBV6-2/TRBV6-3; J: TRBJ1-2
CDR3: CASGGQRNSNQPQHF; DNA: TGTGCCAGCGGGGGACAGCGTAATAGCAATCAGCCCCAGCATTTT; D: TRBD1; size: many; V: TRBV2; J: TRBJ1-5
CDR3: CASSFRDGSLSNYGYTF; DNA: TGTGCCAGCAGCTTCCGGGACGGAAGTCTCTCAAACTATGGCTACACCTTC; D: NA; size: few; V: TRBV13; J: TRBJ1-2